This T cell receptor (beta chain) was captured in a study of blood T cell repertoires in COVID-19. Study-level information: Whether acute or convalescent, the COVID-19 samples came from the United States, Italy and Spain. PBMCs, B-cell-depleted T cells, or T cells provided the cDNA or gDNA that made up the material.

The CDR3 has 15 residues. The junction had 5 bases not matched to a gene; V was cut back by 4 bases and J by 3 bases. Germline V gene lookup returns CDR1 MGHRA and CDR2 YSYEKL. In the source study's methods: The assay estimated nucleated cells by amplifying reference gene primers. Repertoires were generated with immunoSEQ multiplex PCR, while TCRdb's copy carries only in-frame clones and drops some. That table is the source of V, J and clone size, and D and trimming were worked out from the DNA. Here the sample spans more than 55,000 clones, around 92% being singletons. This TCR was sampled from a man in his forties or fifties with active COVID-19. The sample taken for sequencing was peripheral blood. The rearrangement uses TRBV4-1 and TRBJ1-3, with 8 positions matching TRBD1. DNA for the CDR3: TGCGCCAGCAGCCGAGAGACAGGGGATGGAAACACCATATATTTT. The encoded protein is CASSRETGDGNTIYF.